What follows describes a single T cell receptor (beta chain). These data are taken from a study of early T cells in non-severe SARS-CoV-2 infection. Using its own MiXCR run on the 5' RACE reads, TCRdb lists one record per CDR3 protein. The sample has around 70,000 distinct CDR3 sequences, 12% seen once. Germline loops: CDR1 GTSNPN, CDR2 SVGIG (reference sequence). V was cut by 0 bases and J by 1 base, with 11 bases left in between. The CDR3 runs to 15 residues. Input material: whole blood. The V gene is TRBV30, the J gene TRBJ2-3; D may match TRBD1 or TRBD2 (5 bases each). The TCR sequence derives from an adult who was a healthcare worker with PCR-confirmed SARS-CoV-2 infection or an uninfected control (not recorded which). In DNA form, the CDR3 reads TGTGCCTGGAGTGTAAATTCGGGACGCACAGATACGCAGTATTTT. Residues: CAWSVNSGRTDTQYF.